Given below is one TCR beta chain in context. Its specificity is unknown. These data originate in a study of T cell responses to AZD1222 COVID-19 vaccine. Study conclusions and caveats: Females outnumbered males among donors, who were mostly white British; clonal diversity was possibly underestimated.

Repertoires were generated with immunoSEQ multiplex PCR, while TCRdb's copy carries only in-frame clones and drops some. The sample holds around 94,000 clones, 86% seen once. Trimming left V 2 bases short and J 2 bases short, with 5 bases between. CDR3 length equals 13 residues. The chain employs TRBV12-3 or TRBV12-4 and TRBJ2-3, with D hard to call. This receptor was obtained from an adult in good health. The sample was peripheral blood, taken on day 0 of AZD1222 vaccination. DNA for the CDR3: TGTGCCAGCAGTTTAATGGCCACAGATACGCAGTATTTT. Translated, it gives CASSLMATDTQYF.